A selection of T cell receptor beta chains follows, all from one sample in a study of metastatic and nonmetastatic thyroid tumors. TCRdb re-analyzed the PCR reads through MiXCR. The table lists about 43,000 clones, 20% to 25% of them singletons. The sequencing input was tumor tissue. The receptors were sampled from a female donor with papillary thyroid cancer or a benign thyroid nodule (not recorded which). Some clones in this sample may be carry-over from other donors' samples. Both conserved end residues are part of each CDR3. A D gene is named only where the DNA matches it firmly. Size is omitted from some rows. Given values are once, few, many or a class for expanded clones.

CASSLSQGGYEQYF	TGCGCCAGCAGCTTGAGTCAGGGGGGATACGAGCAGTACTTC	-	-	TRBV5-1	TRBJ2-7
CASSYEGGSYEQYF	TGTGCCAGCAGTTACGAAGGGGGTTCCTACGAGCAGTACTTC	many	-	TRBV6-5	TRBJ2-7
CASSHQALDTEAFF	TGTGCCAGCAGCCATCAGGCCCTGGACACTGAAGCTTTCTTT	-	-	TRBV6-2/TRBV6-3	TRBJ1-1
CASSYSDVGGAYTQYF	TGTGCCAGCAGTTACTCTGATGTCGGGGGGGCATATACGCAGTATTTT	few	TRBD2	TRBV6-2/TRBV6-3	TRBJ2-3
CASSLDRGSYGYTF	TGTGCCAGCAGCTTAGACAGGGGATCCTATGGCTACACCTTC	-	TRBD1	TRBV7-6	TRBJ1-2
CASSLAQELNTEAFF	TGTGCCAGCAGTTTGGCCCAGGAGCTGAACACTGAAGCTTTCTTT	few	-	TRBV27	TRBJ1-1
CASSPGIVNYGYTF	TGTGCCAGCAGTCCCGGGATTGTAAACTATGGCTACACCTTC	-	-	TRBV6-1	TRBJ1-2
CASSYKAAGNTIYF	TGTGCCAGCAGTTACAAGGCGGCTGGAAACACCATATATTTT	few	-	TRBV6-5	TRBJ1-3
CAWSGPGQQFF	TGTGCCTGGAGTGGACCGGGCCAGCAGTTCTTC	-	-	TRBV30	TRBJ2-1
CASSRTGAQSPLHF	TGTGCCAGCAGCCGTACGGGGGCCCAGTCACCCCTCCACTTT	-	-	TRBV27	TRBJ1-6
CASSLSPAGYEQYF	TGTGCCAGCAGTTTATCGCCGGCGGGCTACGAGCAGTACTTC	few	-	TRBV12-3/TRBV12-4	TRBJ2-7
CSARYIEGTDTQYF	TGCAGTGCTAGATATATAGAGGGCACAGATACGCAGTATTTT	-	-	TRBV20-1	TRBJ2-3
CASSFPGRARGYGYTF	TGTGCCAGCAGTTTTCCTGGCCGGGCGAGGGGATATGGCTACACCTTC	-	-	TRBV28	TRBJ1-2
CASSNSGVEQYF	TGTGCCAGCAGTAACTCAGGGGTCGAGCAGTACTTC	many	-	TRBV6-1	TRBJ2-7
CASTGVGETQYF	TGTGCCAGCACAGGGGTGGGGGAGACCCAGTACTTC	-	-	TRBV6-1	TRBJ2-5
CASSRDSSSYNEQFF	TGTGCCAGCAGCCGGGACTCGAGCTCCTACAATGAGCAGTTCTTC	-	-	TRBV7-3	TRBJ2-1
CASTQGGPETQYF	TGTGCCAGCACTCAGGGGGGCCCCGAGACCCAGTACTTC	few	-	TRBV6-1	TRBJ2-5
CASSSRAREQFF	TGCGCCAGCAGCAGCAGGGCTCGGGAGCAGTTCTTC	-	-	TRBV4-1	TRBJ2-1
CASSPNREEQYF	TGTGCCAGCAGTCCAAACCGGGAAGAGCAGTACTTC	-	-	TRBV28	TRBJ2-7
CASSASWPNTWELFF	TGCGCCAGCAGCGCGAGCTGGCCGAACACCTGGGAGCTGTTTTTT	-	-	TRBV5-1	TRBJ2-2
CASSYREKDTQYF	TGTGCCAGCAGTTACAGGGAGAAGGATACGCAGTATTTT	-	-	TRBV6-2/TRBV6-3	TRBJ2-3
CASSLQGGHNQPQHF	TGTGCCAGCAGTTTACAGGGGGGCCACAATCAGCCCCAGCATTTT	few	TRBD1	TRBV28	TRBJ1-5
CASSSGLAGSQETQYF	TGTGCCAGCAGCTCTGGACTAGCTGGGTCCCAAGAGACCCAGTACTTC	-	TRBD2	TRBV2	TRBJ2-5
CSARLVSGTEAFF	TGCAGTGCTAGATTGGTATCGGGCACTGAAGCTTTCTTT	-	-	TRBV20-1	TRBJ1-1
CSSIRTGIDTQYF	TGTTCCAGTATTCGCACAGGGATAGATACGCAGTATTTT	few	-	TRBV19	TRBJ2-3
CASSFFAGGSSIYEQFF	TGTGCCAGCAGCTTTTTTGCGGGGGGTAGCTCAATTTACGAGCAGTTCTTC	many	TRBD2	TRBV5-4	TRBJ2-1
CASSLMMGEFTQYF	TGTGCCAGCAGTTTAATGATGGGGGAGTTTACGCAGTATTTT	many	-	TRBV27	TRBJ2-3
CASSPPAGGHEQYF	TGTGCCAGCTCACCACCGGCGGGGGGCCACGAGCAGTACTTC	-	TRBD2	TRBV18	TRBJ2-7
CASSSSSGRCYEQYF	TGTGCCAGCAGCTCCTCTAGCGGGAGGTGTTACGAGCAGTACTTC	-	TRBD2	TRBV7-9	TRBJ2-7
CASSGIAVHSYEQYF	TGTGCCAGCAGTGGAATAGCGGTACACTCCTACGAGCAGTACTTC	many	-	TRBV2	TRBJ2-7
CASTPFSGRLNTEAFF	TGTGCCAGCACCCCCTTTTCGGGCCGGTTGAACACTGAAGCTTTCTTT	few	-	TRBV27	TRBJ1-1
CASSLERGLNYEQYF	TGTGCCAGCAGCTTAGAGCGGGGACTGAACTACGAGCAGTACTTC	many	-	TRBV11-2	TRBJ2-7
CASSPRTSGVGGYNEQFF	TGTGCCAGCAGTCCGAGGACTAGCGGGGTGGGTGGCTACAATGAGCAGTTCTTC	once	TRBD2	TRBV2	TRBJ2-1
CASSIAGGSYEQYF	TGTGCCAGTAGTATAGCGGGAGGCTCCTACGAGCAGTACTTC	-	TRBD2	TRBV19	TRBJ2-7
CASSSQGRLNTGELFF	TGCGCCAGCAGCAGTCAGGGGCGATTGAACACCGGGGAGCTGTTTTTT	many	-	TRBV5-1	TRBJ2-2
CASSYAIIYTEAFF	TGTGCCAGCAGCTATGCCATAATTTACACTGAAGCTTTCTTT	few	-	TRBV12-3/TRBV12-4	TRBJ1-1
CASSEAPLIRNTEAFF	TGTGCCAGCAGTGAAGCGCCGCTAATCAGGAACACTGAAGCTTTCTTT	many	-	TRBV6-1	TRBJ1-1
CASSSNVGTSHYEQYF	TGTGCCAGCAGCTCTAACGTCGGGACTTCCCACTACGAGCAGTACTTC	large	-	TRBV11-2	TRBJ2-7
CATRGGFTGELFF	TGTGCCACTAGGGGGGGATTCACCGGTGAGCTTTTTTTT	few	-	TRBV6-1	TRBJ2-2
CASSPADAGGETQYF	TGTGCCAGCAGTCCCGCTGATGCAGGGGGGGAGACCCAGTACTTC	many	-	TRBV12-3/TRBV12-4	TRBJ2-5
CASSLFQGSGNTIYF	TGTGCCAGCAGCTTATTTCAGGGATCTGGAAACACCATATATTTT	-	-	TRBV11-2	TRBJ1-3
CAWSVLNNSPLHF	TGTGCCTGGAGTGTCCTAAATAATTCACCCCTCCACTTT	-	-	TRBV30	TRBJ1-6